A selection of T cell receptor beta chains follows, all from one sample in a study of cytomegalovirus exposure and HLA in healthy donors. Repertoires were generated with immunoSEQ multiplex PCR, while TCRdb's copy carries only in-frame clones and drops some. The sample consists of 150,000 to 160,000 clones, 65% to 80% of them appearing once. The sequenced sample consisted of PBMCs. These TCRs come from a man younger than 35 in good health and CMV-seronegative. The CDR3 runs from the conserved cysteine through the conserved F or W. D genes are given only for firm matches. Size tells how often a clone was seen (once, few, many) or the class of an expanded clone, and some rows leave it out.

clone size	D gene	J gene	V gene	CDR3 protein	CDR3 DNA
NA	TRBD1	TRBJ1-3	TRBV19	CASSITGESGNTIYF	TGTGCCAGTAGTATCACAGGGGAATCTGGAAACACCATATATTTT
NA	TRBD1	TRBJ2-1	TRBV4-1	CASSQDPLGTGGLNEQFF	TGCGCCAGCAGCCAAGATCCGTTAGGGACAGGGGGTCTCAATGAGCAGTTCTTC
NA	NA	TRBJ1-6	TRBV7-2	CASSLGPTGNSPLHF	TGTGCCAGCAGCTTAGGACCGACTGGGAATTCACCCCTCCACTTT
NA	TRBD2	TRBJ2-2	TRBV27	CASSLRYGGSGELFF	TGTGCCAGCAGCCTGAGATACGGGGGGTCCGGGGAGCTGTTTTTT
NA	NA	TRBJ1-3	TRBV7-6	CASSPWMNQGSYTIYF	TGTGCCAGCAGCCCATGGATGAATCAGGGGTCCTACACCATATATTTT
once	TRBD1	TRBJ1-1	TRBV7-9	CASSWIGQGGTEAFF	TGTGCCAGCAGCTGGATAGGACAGGGAGGCACTGAAGCTTTCTTT
NA	NA	TRBJ2-3	TRBV6-5	CASSYGVGGTSDTQYF	TGTGCCAGCAGTTATGGGGTGGGAGGAACGTCAGATACGCAGTATTTT
NA	NA	TRBJ1-2	TRBV27	CASTTRPGGDGYTF	TGTGCCAGCACTACTAGGCCGGGAGGGGATGGCTACACCTTC
NA	TRBD1	TRBJ1-5	TRBV2	CASATGSVQPQHF	TGTGCCAGCGCGACAGGGTCGGTTCAGCCCCAGCATTTT
once	TRBD1	TRBJ1-1	TRBV27	CASSQTGKRPMNTEAFF	TGTGCCAGCAGTCAGACAGGGAAAAGGCCCATGAACACTGAAGCTTTCTTT
NA	NA	TRBJ1-1	TRBV27	CASRPGPGARTEAFF	TGTGCCAGCAGGCCTGGTCCAGGGGCGCGGACTGAAGCTTTCTTT
NA	TRBD1	TRBJ2-1	TRBV5-1	CASSLTGGSYNEQFF	TGCGCCAGCAGCTTGACAGGGGGCTCTTACAATGAGCAGTTCTTC
few	NA	TRBJ1-3	TRBV11-2	CASSLHYEDRLSGNTIYF	TGTGCCAGCAGCTTACACTACGAGGACAGACTCTCTGGAAACACCATATATTTT
NA	TRBD2	TRBJ2-4	TRBV7-8	CASSFGSGDIQYF	TGTGCCAGCAGCTTCGGGAGCGGGGACATTCAGTACTTC
NA	NA	TRBJ1-5	TRBV30	CAWSVGGQRNQPQHF	TGTGCCTGGAGTGTGGGGGGGCAGCGCAATCAGCCCCAGCATTTT
NA	NA	TRBJ2-3	TRBV9	CASSFTRFGDTQYF	TGTGCCAGCAGCTTCACTCGGTTTGGAGATACGCAGTATTTT
NA	NA	TRBJ2-6	TRBV28	CASSSGRAKTF	TGTGCCAGCAGCAGCGGGCGGGCTAAGACTTTC
NA	TRBD1	TRBJ2-2	TRBV10-1	CASSWDRENTGELFF	TGCGCCAGCAGCTGGGACAGAGAGAACACCGGGGAGCTGTTTTTT
once	TRBD2	TRBJ2-5	TRBV5-4	CASSLARGGPAGETQYF	TGTGCCAGCAGCTTGGCTCGGGGGGGGCCCGCAGGAGAGACCCAGTACTTC
NA	NA	TRBJ1-1	TRBV19	CASSTVTAANTEAFF	TGTGCCAGTAGTACCGTGACAGCCGCAAACACTGAAGCTTTCTTT
NA	NA	TRBJ2-7	TRBV4-3	CASSQVSGDIHYEQYF	TGCGCCAGCAGCCAAGTATCCGGGGATATCCACTACGAGCAGTACTTC
NA	NA	TRBJ1-1	TRBV18	CASSLDPGDTEAFF	TGTGCCAGCTCACTAGACCCGGGGGACACTGAAGCTTTCTTT
NA	NA	TRBJ1-6	TRBV9	CASSVEIDSPLHF	TGTGCCAGCAGCGTAGAAATCGATTCACCCCTCCACTTT
NA	TRBD1	TRBJ1-1	TRBV29-1	CSVLGQMNTEAFF	TGCAGCGTCTTGGGACAGATGAACACTGAAGCTTTCTTT
NA	NA	TRBJ1-1	TRBV19	CASSSLGGGWNTEAFF	TGTGCCAGTAGTTCCCTGGGAGGAGGGTGGAACACTGAAGCTTTCTTT
few	NA	TRBJ1-1	TRBV29-1	CSAILQMNTEAFF	TGCAGCGCGATCCTTCAGATGAACACTGAAGCTTTCTTT
NA	NA	TRBJ1-5	TRBV11-2	CASSSELENQPQHF	TGTGCCAGCAGCTCGGAGTTAGAGAATCAGCCCCAGCATTTT
NA	TRBD1	TRBJ1-1	TRBV2	CASRGTGLGTEAFF	TGTGCCAGCAGGGGGACAGGGTTAGGCACTGAAGCTTTCTTT
NA	TRBD1	TRBJ1-1	TRBV7-6	CASSLRQGGYTEAFF	TGTGCCAGCAGCCTGCGACAGGGCGGCTATACTGAAGCTTTCTTT
NA	TRBD1	TRBJ1-5	TRBV27	CASSPGTGKGENQPQHF	TGTGCCAGCAGTCCCGGGACAGGGAAGGGGGAAAATCAGCCCCAGCATTTT
NA	TRBD1	TRBJ1-1	TRBV9	CASSVRGQSLNTEAFF	TGTGCCAGCAGCGTGAGGGGGCAGTCTTTGAACACTGAAGCTTTCTTT
NA	TRBD1	TRBJ2-5	TRBV7-6	CASSSGQGQETQYF	TGTGCCAGCAGCTCTGGACAGGGCCAAGAGACCCAGTACTTC
NA	TRBD1	TRBJ1-5	TRBV7-9	CASSLGAGGASGQPQHF	TGTGCCAGCAGCTTAGGGGCAGGGGGCGCATCCGGTCAGCCCCAGCATTTT
once	NA	TRBJ1-4	TRBV10-2	CAKSGGDEKLFF	TGCGCCAAATCGGGGGGTGATGAAAAACTGTTTTTT
NA	NA	TRBJ1-2	TRBV5-1	CASSLSEGNYGYTF	TGCGCCAGCAGCTTGAGTGAGGGAAACTATGGCTACACCTTC
NA	NA	TRBJ2-2	TRBV6-5	CASTSGSTGELFF	TGTGCCAGCACTTCGGGATCGACCGGGGAGCTGTTTTTT
NA	NA	TRBJ1-2	TRBV9	CASTPAGAVRTNYGYTF	TGTGCCAGCACCCCAGCAGGGGCGGTAAGGACTAACTATGGCTACACCTTC
NA	TRBD1	TRBJ1-6	TRBV28	CASRDSYNSPLHF	TGTGCCAGTAGGGACAGCTATAATTCACCCCTCCACTTT
once	TRBD1	TRBJ1-1	TRBV7-8	CASSAGTANTEAFF	TGTGCCAGCAGCGCCGGGACAGCGAACACTGAAGCTTTCTTT
NA	NA	TRBJ2-5	TRBV28	CASSAPGLKTQYF	TGTGCCAGCAGTGCCCCCGGACTTAAGACCCAGTACTTC
few	TRBD1	TRBJ2-6	TRBV6-1	CASSGGQGSPGANVLTF	TGTGCCAGCAGTGGGGGACAGGGATCCCCTGGGGCCAACGTCCTGACTTTC
NA	TRBD2	TRBJ2-5	TRBV5-6	CASSLTTGGGETQYF	TGTGCCAGCAGCTTAACCACCGGGGGGGGAGAGACCCAGTACTTC
NA	NA	TRBJ2-5	TRBV21-1	CASSKERGAPETQYF	TGTGCCAGCAGCAAGGAGCGGGGGGCCCCAGAGACCCAGTACTTC
NA	NA	TRBJ2-1	TRBV7-9	CASSPAPVEQFF	TGTGCCAGCAGCCCCGCCCCAGTTGAGCAGTTCTTC
once	NA	TRBJ1-2	TRBV5-5	CASSQGNYGYTF	TGTGCCAGCAGTCAGGGCAACTATGGCTACACCTTC
NA	NA	TRBJ1-2	TRBV27	CASSRSGAYGYTF	TGTGCCAGCAGTCGGTCAGGGGCCTATGGCTACACCTTC
NA	NA	TRBJ2-3	TRBV29-1	CSVEGQGGGTDTQYF	TGCAGCGTGGAGGGGCAGGGGGGTGGCACAGATACGCAGTATTTT
NA	TRBD1	TRBJ2-1	TRBV27	CASHRVTGTGGYNEQFF	TGTGCCAGTCACAGAGTAACCGGGACAGGGGGCTACAATGAGCAGTTCTTC
NA	TRBD1	TRBJ2-1	TRBV11-2	CASSSGSTGGAGNEQFF	TGTGCCAGCAGCTCCGGATCGACAGGGGGCGCCGGCAATGAGCAGTTCTTC
NA	NA	TRBJ1-6	TRBV5-4	CASSLEVFAPLHF	TGTGCCAGCAGCTTAGAGGTTTTTGCACCCCTCCACTTT
few	NA	TRBJ2-6	TRBV19	CASSRPPGVLTF	TGTGCCAGTTCTCGGCCACCGGGCGTCCTGACTTTC
NA	NA	TRBJ1-5	TRBV19	CASRPSGGAFNQPQHF	TGTGCCAGTAGGCCAAGCGGAGGGGCCTTCAATCAGCCCCAGCATTTT
NA	NA	TRBJ2-6	TRBV9	CASSPLGTNSGANVLTF	TGTGCCAGCAGCCCCCTAGGGACAAACTCTGGGGCCAACGTCCTGACTTTC